This T cell receptor beta chain stems from a study of blood T cells in healthy people across ages. Trimming left V 0 bases short and J 3 bases short, with 17 bases between. Germline CDR1 and CDR2: DFQATT and SNEGSKA (reference sequence). This CDR3 is 16 amino acids long. This clonotype was seen a handful of times. Its cognate antigen is unknown. Whole-study results and caveats: Lack of knowledge of donor CMV status possibly confounded expanded clonotype changes.

Combining a sample-barcoded 5' primer with a J-beta primer mix, a second PCR ran for about 6 to 11 cycles. Sequencing of every sample gave 2.5 million or more CDR3-containing paired-end reads. In TCRdb, the 5' RACE reads were re-called with MiXCR into one record per CDR3 protein. There are some 1,800,000 distinct CDR3 sequences in the sample; 39% occur only once, and approximately 22% lies in the top ten. Source material: blood. The clonotype comes from a human donor in good health. The chain carries TRBV20-1 and TRBJ1-2; maybe TRBD1 (5 bases). CDR3 DNA sequence: TGCAGTGCTAGAGATCGGCGGGCAGGGAGCTACTATGGCTACACCTTC. Translated, it gives CSARDRRAGSYYGYTF.